Listed below are T cell receptor beta chains from one sample, sequenced in a study of blood T cell repertoires in COVID-19. The method was immunoSEQ multiplex PCR; TCRdb's version includes in-frame clones alone and lacks a portion of them. The data contain more than 15,000 clones, 88% of them seen just once; the ten biggest clones take up 8.5% to 10%. The sequencing input was peripheral blood. The receptors were sampled from a man aged 35 to 55 with active COVID-19. Each CDR3 is given with its conserved first and last residue. Fields, in order: J gene, clone size, V gene, D gene, CDR3 protein, CDR3 DNA. The D gene is left open where the match is weak. Size tells how often a clone was seen (once, few, many) or the class of an expanded clone, and some rows leave it out.

j_call: TRBJ1-5
clone_size: .
v_call: TRBV6-5
d_call: .
cdr3_aa: CASSGTPLHPQHF
cdr3_nt: TGTGCCAGCTCCGGGACACCACTACACCCCCAGCATTTT

j_call: TRBJ2-2
clone_size: once
v_call: TRBV9
d_call: .
cdr3_aa: CASSVPNTGELFF
cdr3_nt: TGTGCCAGCAGCGTACCTAACACCGGGGAGCTGTTTTTT

j_call: TRBJ2-1
clone_size: .
v_call: TRBV5-1
d_call: .
cdr3_aa: CASSNRRGISNEQFF
cdr3_nt: TGCGCCAGCAGCAATCGACGGGGGATATCTAATGAGCAGTTCTTC

j_call: TRBJ2-1
clone_size: .
v_call: TRBV20-1
d_call: TRBD1
cdr3_aa: CSASPTGKNEQFF
cdr3_nt: TGCAGTGCTAGTCCGACAGGGAAAAATGAGCAGTTCTTC

j_call: TRBJ2-1
clone_size: .
v_call: TRBV27
d_call: TRBD2
cdr3_aa: CASTAGDNEQFF
cdr3_nt: TGTGCCAGCACCGCGGGGGACAATGAGCAGTTCTTC

j_call: TRBJ1-3
clone_size: .
v_call: TRBV6-5
d_call: TRBD1
cdr3_aa: CASSYSGQDGNTIYF
cdr3_nt: TGTGCCAGCAGTTACTCGGGACAGGATGGAAACACCATATATTTT

j_call: TRBJ2-5
clone_size: .
v_call: TRBV5-5
d_call: TRBD1
cdr3_aa: CASSWGPGQGAMETQYF
cdr3_nt: TGTGCCAGCAGCTGGGGGCCGGGACAGGGGGCGATGGAGACCCAGTACTTC

j_call: TRBJ2-7
clone_size: .
v_call: TRBV15
d_call: TRBD1
cdr3_aa: CATSRPGQSYEQYF
cdr3_nt: TGTGCCACCAGCAGACCGGGACAGTCCTACGAGCAGTACTTC

j_call: TRBJ2-1
clone_size: .
v_call: TRBV9
d_call: .
cdr3_aa: CASRADSSYNEQFF
cdr3_nt: TGTGCCAGCAGAGCCGATAGCTCCTACAATGAGCAGTTCTTC

j_call: TRBJ1-2
clone_size: once
v_call: TRBV7-2
d_call: TRBD1
cdr3_aa: CASSLGPGGYGYTF
cdr3_nt: TGTGCCAGCAGCTTAGGTCCAGGGGGCTATGGCTACACCTTC

j_call: TRBJ2-6
clone_size: .
v_call: TRBV30
d_call: TRBD2
cdr3_aa: CAWSFRTSGSSGANVLTF
cdr3_nt: TGTGCCTGGAGTTTCCGGACTAGCGGGAGTTCTGGGGCCAACGTCCTGACTTTC

j_call: TRBJ1-2
clone_size: .
v_call: TRBV5-5
d_call: TRBD1
cdr3_aa: CASSDEGAGTYGYTF
cdr3_nt: TGTGCCAGCAGCGACGAGGGGGCAGGCACCTATGGCTACACCTTC

j_call: TRBJ2-7
clone_size: few
v_call: TRBV11-2
d_call: .
cdr3_aa: CASSDARRDSYEQYF
cdr3_nt: TGTGCCAGCAGCGATGCGAGGAGAGACTCCTACGAGCAGTACTTC

j_call: TRBJ2-1
clone_size: .
v_call: TRBV2
d_call: .
cdr3_aa: CASSAESYNEQFF
cdr3_nt: TGTGCCAGCAGTGCTGAGAGTTACAATGAGCAGTTCTTC

j_call: TRBJ2-2
clone_size: .
v_call: TRBV7-6
d_call: TRBD2
cdr3_aa: CASSLALGSGRANTGELFF
cdr3_nt: TGTGCCAGCAGCTTAGCGCTGGGAAGCGGGAGGGCCAACACCGGGGAGCTGTTTTTT

j_call: TRBJ2-1
clone_size: .
v_call: TRBV5-6
d_call: TRBD1
cdr3_aa: CASSTRQGFSRRFF
cdr3_nt: TGTGCCAGCTCCACTCGACAGGGTTTCTCCCGGCGTTTCTTC

j_call: TRBJ1-2
clone_size: .
v_call: TRBV5-4
d_call: .
cdr3_aa: CASSPGEVRSGYTF
cdr3_nt: TGTGCCAGCAGTCCGGGGGAGGTGCGGTCTGGCTACACCTTC

j_call: TRBJ2-5
clone_size: .
v_call: TRBV4-3
d_call: .
cdr3_aa: CASSRVGDSLGETQYF
cdr3_nt: TGCGCCAGCAGCCGAGTCGGGGACTCGTTGGGGGAGACCCAGTACTTC

j_call: TRBJ1-1
clone_size: .
v_call: TRBV14
d_call: .
cdr3_aa: CASSDTGRNTEAFF
cdr3_nt: TGTGCCAGCAGCGATACAGGGCGGAACACTGAAGCTTTCTTT

j_call: TRBJ1-2
clone_size: .
v_call: TRBV6-1
d_call: .
cdr3_aa: CASSELGGNYGYTF
cdr3_nt: TGTGCCAGCAGTGAACTGGGGGGTAACTATGGCTACACCTTC

j_call: TRBJ2-7
clone_size: .
v_call: TRBV2
d_call: .
cdr3_aa: CASSDARSYEQYF
cdr3_nt: TGTGCCAGCAGTGACGCCCGGTCCTACGAGCAGTACTTC

j_call: TRBJ2-7
clone_size: .
v_call: TRBV5-4
d_call: .
cdr3_aa: CASSLAAGQASEQYF
cdr3_nt: TGTGCCAGCAGCTTGGCGGCAGGGCAAGCCAGCGAGCAGTACTTC

j_call: TRBJ1-4
clone_size: .
v_call: TRBV4-1
d_call: .
cdr3_aa: CASSQGTRVSNEKLFF
cdr3_nt: TGCGCCAGCAGCCAAGGGACCAGGGTATCTAATGAAAAACTGTTTTTT

j_call: TRBJ1-2
clone_size: .
v_call: TRBV6-1
d_call: TRBD1
cdr3_aa: CASSDTGGIYGYTF
cdr3_nt: TGTGCCAGCAGTGATACAGGGGGCATCTATGGCTACACCTTC

j_call: TRBJ2-3
clone_size: .
v_call: TRBV5-4
d_call: .
cdr3_aa: CASSAGVDTQYF
cdr3_nt: TGTGCCAGCAGCGCAGGGGTTGATACGCAGTATTTT

j_call: TRBJ1-4
clone_size: .
v_call: TRBV18
d_call: TRBD1
cdr3_aa: CASSRSRQGVNEKLFF
cdr3_nt: TGTGCCAGCTCACGATCCCGACAGGGTGTGAATGAAAAACTGTTTTTT

j_call: TRBJ2-2
clone_size: .
v_call: TRBV29-1
d_call: .
cdr3_aa: CSVEWRGVTGELFF
cdr3_nt: TGCAGCGTTGAATGGCGCGGGGTCACCGGGGAGCTGTTTTTT

j_call: TRBJ2-1
clone_size: .
v_call: TRBV19
d_call: TRBD2
cdr3_aa: CASSIRLANDNEQFF
cdr3_nt: TGTGCCAGTAGTATCCGACTAGCCAACGACAATGAGCAGTTCTTC

j_call: TRBJ1-3
clone_size: .
v_call: TRBV7-2
d_call: .
cdr3_aa: CASSLRTVSGNTIYF
cdr3_nt: TGTGCCAGCAGCCTACGGACAGTCTCTGGAAACACCATATATTTT